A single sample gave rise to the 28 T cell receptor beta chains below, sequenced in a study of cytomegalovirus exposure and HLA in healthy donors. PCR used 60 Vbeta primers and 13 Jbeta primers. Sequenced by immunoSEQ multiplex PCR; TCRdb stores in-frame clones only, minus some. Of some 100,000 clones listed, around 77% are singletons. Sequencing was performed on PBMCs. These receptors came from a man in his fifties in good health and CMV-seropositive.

CDR3 bases: TGTGCCAGCAGCAAAGCGGGGGGGCGTCACACAGATACGCAGTATTTT. Protein product: CASSKAGGRHTDTQYF. The V and J genes are TRBV7-9 and TRBJ2-3; 10 nucleotides line up with TRBD2. CDR1 is SEHNR, CDR2 FQNEAQ, per germline (reference sequence). This CDR3 has 16 amino acids. Unmatched junction bases numbered 7, after V lost 5 bases and J lost 2 bases.

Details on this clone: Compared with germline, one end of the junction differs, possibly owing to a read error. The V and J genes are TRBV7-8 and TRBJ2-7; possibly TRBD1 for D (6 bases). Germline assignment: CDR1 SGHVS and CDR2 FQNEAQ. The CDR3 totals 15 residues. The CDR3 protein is CASSVAPGADYEQYF. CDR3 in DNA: TGTGCCAGCAGCGTAGCCCCAGGGGCCGACTACGAGCAGTACTTC. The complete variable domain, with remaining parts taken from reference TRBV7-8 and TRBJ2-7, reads GAGVSQSPRYKVAKRGQDVALRCDPISGHVSLFWYQQALGQGPEFLTYFQNEAQLDKSGLPSDRFFAERPEGSVSTLKIQRTQQEDSAVYLCASSVAPGADYEQYFGPGTRLTVT.

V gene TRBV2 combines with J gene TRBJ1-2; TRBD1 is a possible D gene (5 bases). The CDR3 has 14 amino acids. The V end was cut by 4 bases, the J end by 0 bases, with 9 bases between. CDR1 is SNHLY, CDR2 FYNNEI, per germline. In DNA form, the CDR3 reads TGTGCCAGCAGTGGACAGAGAGCTAACTATGGCTACACCTTC. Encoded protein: CASSGQRANYGYTF.

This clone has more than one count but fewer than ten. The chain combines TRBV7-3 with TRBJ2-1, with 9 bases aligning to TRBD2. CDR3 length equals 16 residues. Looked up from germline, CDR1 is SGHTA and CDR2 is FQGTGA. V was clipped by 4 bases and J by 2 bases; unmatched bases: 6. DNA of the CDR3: TGTGCCAGCAGCTCCAAGGGCGGGGGGGCCTACAATGAGCAGTTCTTC. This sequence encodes CASSSKGGGAYNEQFF.

The CDR3 sequence is CSTLGDLNTEAFF. The CDR3 coding sequence is TGCAGCACCCTCGGAGACCTGAACACTGAAGCTTTCTTT. This sequence joins TRBV29-1 and TRBJ1-1; D remains unclear. Trimming pared 8 bases from V and 0 bases from J, leaving 13 bases between. Germline CDR1 and CDR2: SQVTM and ANQGSEA. The CDR3 is 13 residues long. Supplemented by reference TRBV29-1 and TRBJ1-1, the full variable domain reads SAVISQKPSRDICQRGTSLTIQCQVDSQVTMMFWYRQQPGQSLTLIATANQGSEATYESGFVIDKFPISRPNLTFSTLTVSNMSPEDSSIYLCSTLGDLNTEAFFGQGTRLTVV.

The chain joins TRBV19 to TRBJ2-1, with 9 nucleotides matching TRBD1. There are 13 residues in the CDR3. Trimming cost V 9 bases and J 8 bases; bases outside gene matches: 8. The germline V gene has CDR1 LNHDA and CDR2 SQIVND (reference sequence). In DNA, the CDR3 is TGTGCCAGCGCCCGTACAGGGGGCGATGAGCAGTTCTTC. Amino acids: CASARTGGDEQFF.

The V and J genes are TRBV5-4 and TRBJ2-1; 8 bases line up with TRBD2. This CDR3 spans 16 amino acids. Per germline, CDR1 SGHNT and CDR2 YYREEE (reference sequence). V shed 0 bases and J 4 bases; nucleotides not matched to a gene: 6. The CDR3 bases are TGTGCCAGCAGCTTGGGCCCTACTAGCGGATACAATGAGCAGTTCTTC. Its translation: CASSLGPTSGYNEQFF.

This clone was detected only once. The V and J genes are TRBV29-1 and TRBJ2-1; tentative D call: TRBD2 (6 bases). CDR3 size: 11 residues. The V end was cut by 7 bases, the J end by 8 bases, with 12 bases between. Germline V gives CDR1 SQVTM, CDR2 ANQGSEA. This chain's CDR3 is CSAGRLYEQFF. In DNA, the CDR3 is TGCAGCGCCGGGAGACTATATGAGCAGTTCTTC.

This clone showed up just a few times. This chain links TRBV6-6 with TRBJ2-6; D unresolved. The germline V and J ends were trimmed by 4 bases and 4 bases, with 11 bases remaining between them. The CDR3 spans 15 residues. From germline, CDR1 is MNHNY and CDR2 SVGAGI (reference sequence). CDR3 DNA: TGTGCCAGCAGTTCCCTCCTCCTGGGGGCCAACGTCCTGACTTTC. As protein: CASSSLLLGANVLTF.

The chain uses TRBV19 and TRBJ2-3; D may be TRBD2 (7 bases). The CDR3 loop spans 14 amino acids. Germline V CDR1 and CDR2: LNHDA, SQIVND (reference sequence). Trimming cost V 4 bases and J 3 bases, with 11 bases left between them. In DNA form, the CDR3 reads TGTGCCAGTAGTACGGGGGGCATAACAGATACGCAGTATTTT. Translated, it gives CASSTGGITDTQYF.

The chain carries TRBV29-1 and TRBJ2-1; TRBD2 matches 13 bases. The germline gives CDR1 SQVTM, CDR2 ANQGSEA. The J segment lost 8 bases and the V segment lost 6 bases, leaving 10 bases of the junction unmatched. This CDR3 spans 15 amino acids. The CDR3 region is CSVLGTSGNFDEQFF. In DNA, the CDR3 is TGCAGCGTCCTAGGGACTAGCGGGAACTTCGATGAGCAGTTCTTC.

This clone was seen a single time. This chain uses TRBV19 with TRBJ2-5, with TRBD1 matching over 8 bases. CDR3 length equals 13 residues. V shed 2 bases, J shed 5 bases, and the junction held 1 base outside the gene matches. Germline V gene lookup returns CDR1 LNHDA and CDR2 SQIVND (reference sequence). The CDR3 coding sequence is TGTGCCAGTAGTATAAACAGGGGGGAGACCCAGTACTTC. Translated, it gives CASSINRGETQYF.

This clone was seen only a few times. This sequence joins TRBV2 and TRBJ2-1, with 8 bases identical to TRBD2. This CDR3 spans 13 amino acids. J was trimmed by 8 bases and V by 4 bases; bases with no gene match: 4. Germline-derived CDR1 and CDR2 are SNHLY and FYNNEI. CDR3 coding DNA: TGTGCCAGCAGTGGGACGGGAGGGCATGAGCAGTTCTTC. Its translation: CASSGTGGHEQFF.

CDR3 amino acids: CASSTLGTIQPQHF. The CDR3 coding sequence is TGTGCCAGTAGTACTCTAGGGACAATTCAGCCCCAGCATTTT. The rearrangement uses TRBV19 and TRBJ1-5, with a tentative D call TRBD1 (6 bases). The ends were cut back, 4 bases at V and 6 bases at J, with 13 bases in the middle. This CDR3 region has 14 residues. Germline CDR1 is LNHDA and CDR2 is SQIVND (reference sequence).

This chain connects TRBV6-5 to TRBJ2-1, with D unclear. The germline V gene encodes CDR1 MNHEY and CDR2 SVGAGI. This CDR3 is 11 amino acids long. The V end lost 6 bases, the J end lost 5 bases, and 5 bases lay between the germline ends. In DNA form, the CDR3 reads TGTGCCAGCAGGGAGAACAATGAGCAGTTCTTC. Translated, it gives CASRENNEQFF.

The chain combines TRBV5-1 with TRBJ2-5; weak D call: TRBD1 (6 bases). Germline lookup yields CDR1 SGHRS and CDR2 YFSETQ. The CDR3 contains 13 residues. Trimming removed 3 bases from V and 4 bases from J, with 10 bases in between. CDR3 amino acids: CASSSEGVETQYF. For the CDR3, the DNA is TGCGCCAGCAGCTCCGAGGGGGTAGAGACCCAGTACTTC.

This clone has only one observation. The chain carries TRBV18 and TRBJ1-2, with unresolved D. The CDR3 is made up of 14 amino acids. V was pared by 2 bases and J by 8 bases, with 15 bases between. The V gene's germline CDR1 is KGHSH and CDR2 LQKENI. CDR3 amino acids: CASSPSRGREGYTF. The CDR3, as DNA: TGTGCCAGCTCACCATCGAGAGGGCGGGAGGGCTACACCTTC.

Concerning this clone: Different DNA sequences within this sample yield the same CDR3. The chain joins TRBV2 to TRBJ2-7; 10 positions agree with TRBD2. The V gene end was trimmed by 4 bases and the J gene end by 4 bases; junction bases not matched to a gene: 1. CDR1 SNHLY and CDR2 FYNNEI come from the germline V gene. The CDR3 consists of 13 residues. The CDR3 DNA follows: TGTGCCAGCAGTGGTAGCGGGGGGTACGAGCAGTACTTC. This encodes CASSGSGGYEQYF.

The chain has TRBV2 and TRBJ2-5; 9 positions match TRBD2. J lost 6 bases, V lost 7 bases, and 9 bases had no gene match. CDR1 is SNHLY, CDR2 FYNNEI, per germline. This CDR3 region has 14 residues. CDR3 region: CASNGLSGGQTQYF. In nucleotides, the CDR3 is TGTGCCAGCAATGGGCTGAGCGGGGGGCAGACCCAGTACTTC.

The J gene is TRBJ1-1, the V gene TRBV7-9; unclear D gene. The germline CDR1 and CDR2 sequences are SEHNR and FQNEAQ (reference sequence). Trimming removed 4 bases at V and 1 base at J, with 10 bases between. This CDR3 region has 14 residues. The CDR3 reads CASSYQAQNTEAFF. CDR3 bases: TGTGCCAGCAGCTACCAGGCACAGAACACTGAAGCTTTCTTT.

This CDR3 is CASSYQRDSAYEQYF. CDR3 sequence (DNA): TGTGCCAGCAGTTATCAAAGGGACAGCGCCTACGAGCAGTACTTC. The chain recombines TRBV6-5 with TRBJ2-7; 7 bases agree with TRBD1. The V gene end was trimmed by 3 bases and the J gene end by 2 bases; junction bases not matched to a gene: 7. Germline values: CDR1 MNHEY, CDR2 SVGAGI. The CDR3 is made up of 15 amino acids.

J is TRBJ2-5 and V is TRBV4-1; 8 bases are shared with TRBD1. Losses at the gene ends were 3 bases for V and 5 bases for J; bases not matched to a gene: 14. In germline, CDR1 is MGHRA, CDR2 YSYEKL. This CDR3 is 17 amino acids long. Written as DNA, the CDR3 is TGCGCCAGCAGCCATCGCGCACGGACAGGGATGGGTGAGACCCAGTACTTC. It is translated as CASSHRARTGMGETQYF.

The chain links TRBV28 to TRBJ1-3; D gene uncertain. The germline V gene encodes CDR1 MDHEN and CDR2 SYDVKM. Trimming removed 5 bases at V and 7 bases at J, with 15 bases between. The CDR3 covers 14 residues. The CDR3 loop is CASSAGRLWNTIYF. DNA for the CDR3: TGTGCCAGCAGTGCGGGTAGACTTTGGAACACCATATATTTT. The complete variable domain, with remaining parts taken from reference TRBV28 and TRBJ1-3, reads DVKVTQSSRYLVKRTGEKVFLECVQDMDHENMFWYRQDPGLGLRLIYFSYDVKMKEKGDIPEGYSVSREKKERFSLILESASTNQTSMYLCASSAGRLWNTIYFGEGSWLTVV.

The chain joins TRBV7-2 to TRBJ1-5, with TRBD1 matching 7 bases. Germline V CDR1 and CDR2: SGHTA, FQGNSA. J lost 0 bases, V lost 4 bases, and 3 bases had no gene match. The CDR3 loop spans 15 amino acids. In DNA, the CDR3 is TGTGCCAGCAGCTCCGGACAGGTTAGCAATCAGCCCCAGCATTTT. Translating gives CASSSGQVSNQPQHF.

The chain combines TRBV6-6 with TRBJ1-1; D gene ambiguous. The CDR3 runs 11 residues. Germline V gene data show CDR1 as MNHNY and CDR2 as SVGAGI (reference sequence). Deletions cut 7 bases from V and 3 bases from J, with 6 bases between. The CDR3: CASKEDTEAFF. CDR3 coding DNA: TGTGCCAGCAAGGAGGACACTGAAGCTTTCTTT.

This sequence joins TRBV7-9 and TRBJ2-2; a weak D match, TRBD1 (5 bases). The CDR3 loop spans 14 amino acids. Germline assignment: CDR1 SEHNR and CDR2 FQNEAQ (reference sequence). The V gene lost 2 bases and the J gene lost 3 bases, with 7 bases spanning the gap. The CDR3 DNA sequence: TGTGCCAGCAGCTTAAGGGGTGACACCGGGGAGCTGTTTTTT. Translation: CASSLRGDTGELFF.

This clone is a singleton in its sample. The CDR3 nucleotides are TGTGCCAGCAGCTTCGGGACGGCAGGGGCAGATACGCAGTATTTT. This codes for CASSFGTAGADTQYF. The rearrangement links TRBV5-8 to TRBJ2-3; TRBD1 is a possible D gene (6 bases). Germline V gives CDR1 SGHTS, CDR2 YDEGEE. CDR3 length: 15 residues. The V end lost 2 bases, the J end lost 4 bases, and 14 bases lay between the germline ends.

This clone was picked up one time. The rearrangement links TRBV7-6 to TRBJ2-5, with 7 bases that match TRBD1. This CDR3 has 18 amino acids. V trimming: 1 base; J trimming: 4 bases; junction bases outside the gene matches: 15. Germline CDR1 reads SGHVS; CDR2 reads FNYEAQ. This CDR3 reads CASSLVRAAGTATETQYF. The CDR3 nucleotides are TGTGCCAGCAGCTTAGTCCGAGCGGCCGGGACAGCAACAGAGACCCAGTACTTC.